This T cell receptor (beta chain) was identified in a study of blood T cells in healthy people across ages. For the second PCR, which ran for about 7 to 11 cycles, a sample-barcoded 5' primer and a J-beta primer mix were used. Each CDR3 protein gets one entry after TCRdb re-called the 5' RACE reads with MiXCR. The repertoire has around 1,000,000 distinct CDR3 sequences, around 25% of them found once; the top ten carry 0.75%. Whole-study results and caveats: Aged donors had fewer naive CD4+ cells and lower diversity than long-lived donors.

CDR1 is SGHRS, CDR2 YFSETQ, per germline. The CDR3 is 13 amino acids. Remarks on this clonotype: The antigen is unknown.

This same sample was also part of a study on T cells of mothers and their children. That paper adds: Primer M1S, used in the second PCR, introduced sample barcodes and 2-4 random nucleotides. A slight, non-significant increase in overlap was found for related mother-child pairs relative to unrelated pairs.

The origin of this receptor is a girl aged 2-10 years in good health. The J gene is TRBJ2-5, the V gene TRBV5-1; perhaps TRBD2 as D (6 bases). The J call may not be correct, given that the DNA end is closer to TRBJ2-1. The sequencing sample was made of blood. The CDR3 sequence is CASSLGTFNEQFF. CDR3 in DNA: TGCGCCAGCAGCTTAGGGACTTTCAATGAGCAGTTCTTC.